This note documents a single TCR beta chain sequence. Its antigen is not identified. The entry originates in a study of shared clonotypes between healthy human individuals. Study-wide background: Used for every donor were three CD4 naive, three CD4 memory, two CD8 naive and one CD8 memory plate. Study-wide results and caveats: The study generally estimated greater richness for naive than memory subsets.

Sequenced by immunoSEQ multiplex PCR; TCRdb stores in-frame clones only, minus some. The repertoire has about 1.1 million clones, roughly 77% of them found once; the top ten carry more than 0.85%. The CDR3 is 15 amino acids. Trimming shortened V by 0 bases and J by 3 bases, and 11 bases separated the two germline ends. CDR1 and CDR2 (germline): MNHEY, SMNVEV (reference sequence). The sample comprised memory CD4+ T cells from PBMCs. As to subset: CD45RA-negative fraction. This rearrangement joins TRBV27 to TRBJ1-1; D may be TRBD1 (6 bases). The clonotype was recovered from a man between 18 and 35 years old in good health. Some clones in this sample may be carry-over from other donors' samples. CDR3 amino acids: CASSLSFEGDTEAFF. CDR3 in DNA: TGTGCCAGCAGTTTATCTTTCGAGGGGGACACTGAAGCTTTCTTT.